Reported below is one T cell receptor beta chain. The CDR3 has 16 residues. CDR1 is SGHDN and CDR2 is FVKESK in the germline V gene. V lost 1 base, J lost 3 bases, and 15 bases lay in between. The study sampled blood at baseline, cycle 4 day 1, and cycle 7 day 1. The data were taken from a study of OX40 agonist ivuxolimab in advanced cancers. About the study: Ivuxolimab was administered intravenously to patients at 0.01 to 10 mg/kg every 2 weeks. Melanoma, hepatocellular carcinoma, head and neck or renal cell cancer occurred in dose-escalation patients. Prior anti-PD-1, anti-PD-L1 or anti-CTLA-4 therapy did not bar entry, and more than 35% had some.

Data came from immunoSEQ multiplex PCR; TCRdb stores just in-frame clones and leaves some out. The repertoire holds some 46,000 clones, roughly 94% seen once, with about 11% in the top ten. The chain couples TRBV14 to TRBJ2-5, with D tentatively TRBD2 (6 bases). This receptor was obtained from an adult with an advanced solid tumor such as melanoma, head and neck, liver or kidney cancer. The specimen comprised CD4+ or CD8+ T cells sorted from blood, sampled in a trial of the OX40 agonist ivuxolimab. CDR3 in amino acids: CASSQVIAGTEETQYF. CDR3 nucleotides: TGTGCCAGCAGCCAAGTCATCGCGGGAACGGAAGAGACCCAGTACTTC.